Following are 16 T cell receptor beta chains from one sample sequenced in a study of CD8 T cells in Susac syndrome. Random hexamers were used to reverse transcribe 0.5 to 1 ug of RNA. TCRdb independently ran MiXCR on the immunoSEQ multiplex PCR reads; one entry per CDR3 protein. The sample has roughly 60,000 distinct CDR3 sequences, approximately 90% seen once; the top ten hold roughly 0.2%. Sequencing used CD8+ T cells from PBMCs. These TCRs come from a human donor in good health.

The V call is TRBV10-2, the J call TRBJ2-3; D is ambiguous. Trimming stripped 3 bases from V and 6 bases from J, with 7 bases between. The CDR3 covers 12 residues. Per the germline V gene, CDR1 is WSHSY and CDR2 is SAAADI. The CDR3 nucleotides read TGCGCCAGCAGTGAAGGGTGGGATACGCAGTATTTT. This codes for CASSEGWDTQYF.

This rearrangement joins TRBV19 to TRBJ1-2, with D tentatively TRBD1 (5 bases). CDR3 length equals 16 residues. Germline V gene lookup returns CDR1 LNHDA and CDR2 SQIVND (reference sequence). V lost 7 bases to trimming and J lost 4 bases, with 22 bases between them. CDR3 protein: CASTPPGPQGSYGYTF. The CDR3 DNA sequence: TGTGCCAGTACCCCGCCAGGACCCCAGGGAAGCTATGGCTACACCTTC.

The chain links TRBV3-1 to TRBJ2-3, with 11 nucleotides matching TRBD2. The CDR3 contains 16 residues. In germline, CDR1 is LGHDT, CDR2 YNNKEL (reference sequence). Trimming took 2 bases from V and 5 from J; bases not matched to a gene: 6. CDR3 in amino acids: CASSQLSGGALDTQYF. CDR3 in DNA: TGTGCCAGCAGCCAACTTAGCGGGGGGGCCTTAGATACGCAGTATTTT.

This chain uses TRBV5-4 with TRBJ2-1; D uncertain. CDR1 and CDR2 (germline): SGHNT, YYREEE (reference sequence). The CDR3 runs 18 residues. Between the trimmed V and J ends, which lost 3 bases and 3 bases, there was a span of 22 bases. CDR3 nucleotides: TGTGCCAGCAGCTCCGCTCGTGTGGGCCAGCAGAGCTACAATGAGCAGTTCTTC. This codes for CASSSARVGQQSYNEQFF.

This clonotype was picked up a small number of times. This chain joins TRBV2 and TRBJ2-7; the D gene is possibly TRBD1 (5 bases). Germline V gene data show CDR1 as SNHLY and CDR2 as FYNNEI. The CDR3 is made up of 12 amino acids. V lost 3 bases and J lost 2, with 5 bases in between. CDR3 protein: CASSDRAYEQYF. Written as DNA, the CDR3 is TGTGCCAGCAGTGACAGGGCCTACGAGCAGTACTTC.

Comments on this clonotype: Relative to the germline gene, one junction end is altered; a read error may explain this. The genes are TRBV18 and TRBJ2-7; tentative D call: TRBD1 (6 bases). This CDR3 spans 13 amino acids. CDR1 and CDR2 (germline): KGHSH, LQKENI. Here the CDR3 reads CASTPDRVYEQYF. The DNA for the CDR3 is TGTGCCAGCACACCGGACAGAGTCTACGAGCAGTACTTC.

In this sample, this clonotype turned up once. The rearrangement links TRBV6-6 to TRBJ2-5; 12 bases agree with TRBD2. Trimming removed 8 bases from V and 5 bases from J; junction bases left unmatched: 9. The CDR3 is made up of 15 amino acids. CDR1 and CDR2 (germline): MNHNY, SVGAGI (reference sequence). CDR3 bases: TGTGCCAGCGGGCTAGCGGGGGGGCTGACGGAGACCCAGTACTTC. This translates into CASGLAGGLTETQYF.

This clonotype has just one count. The rearrangement links TRBV10-3 to TRBJ2-7; 9 nucleotides line up with TRBD1. This CDR3 has 16 amino acids. Germline V gene lookup returns CDR1 ENHRY and CDR2 SYGVKD. J was trimmed by 0 bases and V by 3 bases; bases with no gene match: 6. The CDR3 sequence: CAISDSDRGTSYEQYF. The CDR3 DNA reads TGTGCCATCAGTGACTCGGACAGGGGAACCTCCTACGAGCAGTACTTC.

J is TRBJ2-2 and V is TRBV27; D is unclear. V lost 3 bases to trimming and J lost 5 bases, with 13 bases between them. CDR1 MNHEY and CDR2 SMNVEV come from the germline V gene (reference sequence). CDR3 length: 15 residues. As DNA, the CDR3 is TGTGCCAGCAGTTTCAGCGTATGGGGAACCGGGGAGCTGTTTTTT. This gives the protein CASSFSVWGTGELFF.

This sequence joins TRBV27 and TRBJ2-7; D is ambiguous. V lost 4 bases to trimming and J lost 3 bases, with 10 bases between them. Looked up from germline, CDR1 is MNHEY and CDR2 is SMNVEV (reference sequence). CDR3 length: 13 amino acids. The CDR3 DNA is TGTGCCAGCAGTTCCGCCCCGATCTACGAGCAGTACTTC. This encodes CASSSAPIYEQYF.

V is TRBV19 and J is TRBJ2-1; D ambiguous. CDR3 size: 16 residues. CDR1 and CDR2 from the germline V gene are LNHDA and SQIVND (reference sequence). Trimming stripped 6 bases from V and 5 bases from J, with 20 bases between. The CDR3 sequence: CASRNPQLKPNNEQFF. Written as DNA, the CDR3 is TGTGCCAGTAGAAACCCTCAGCTGAAGCCTAACAATGAGCAGTTCTTC.

CDR3 in DNA: TGTGCCAGCTGTCGCTCTGGAAACACCATATATTTT. It codes for CASCRSGNTIYF. The V call is TRBV28, the J call TRBJ1-3; no reliable D call. V was cut by 8 bases and J by 0 bases, with 5 bases left in between. CDR3 length equals 12 residues. Per the germline V gene, CDR1 is MDHEN and CDR2 is SYDVKM.

The chain recombines TRBV6-5 with TRBJ1-1; perhaps TRBD1 as D (6 bases). V lost 0 bases, J lost 4 bases, and 12 bases lay in between. The CDR3 loop spans 15 amino acids. Per the germline V gene, CDR1 is MNHEY and CDR2 is SVGAGI. The DNA for the CDR3 is TGTGCCAGCAGTTACTCGGGTAGGGGGGGCACTGAAGCTTTCTTT. Amino acids: CASSYSGRGGTEAFF.

The gene calls are TRBV12-3 or TRBV12-4 and TRBJ1-1, with D unclear. This CDR3 comprises 14 residues. The V gene lost 2 bases and the J gene lost 1 base, with 8 bases spanning the gap. Here the CDR3 reads CASSLTETNTEAFF. The CDR3 region has the DNA TGTGCCAGCAGTTTAACGGAGACGAACACTGAAGCTTTCTTT.

This clonotype was counted once. The chain joins TRBV27 to TRBJ2-5; the D call may be TRBD1 or TRBD2 (6 bases each). V lost 2 bases and J 5 bases, leaving 15 bases between the germline ends. The CDR3 extends over 15 amino acids. The germline V gene encodes CDR1 MNHEY and CDR2 SMNVEV (reference sequence). CDR3: CASSLGPGAGETQYF. CDR3 DNA: TGTGCCAGCAGTTTAGGTCCGGGGGCGGGGGAGACCCAGTACTTC.

This clonotype was seen a single time. CDR3 amino acids: CASSLTSGGGTDTQYF. In DNA, the CDR3 is TGTGCCAGCAGCCTGACTAGCGGGGGGGGCACAGATACGCAGTATTTT. The chain couples TRBV7-6 to TRBJ2-3; 14 nucleotides match TRBD2. Per the germline V gene, CDR1 is SGHVS and CDR2 is FNYEAQ. V lost 5 bases to trimming and J lost 1 base; unmatched junction nucleotides: 2. The CDR3 is 16 residues long.